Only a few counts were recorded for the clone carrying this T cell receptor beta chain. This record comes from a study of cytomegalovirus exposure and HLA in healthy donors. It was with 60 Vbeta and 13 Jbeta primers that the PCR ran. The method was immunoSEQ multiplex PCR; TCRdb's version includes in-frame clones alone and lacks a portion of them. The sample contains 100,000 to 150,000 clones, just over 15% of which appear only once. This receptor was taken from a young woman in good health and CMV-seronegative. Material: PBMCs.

CDR3: CAWSRTSGGYEQYF. In DNA, the CDR3 is TGTGCCTGGAGTCGGACTAGCGGGGGTTACGAGCAGTACTTC. The genes are TRBV30 and TRBJ2-7, with 13 bases that match TRBD2. Germline CDR1 is GTSNPN and CDR2 is SVGIG (reference sequence). With 2 bases clipped from V and 4 bases from J, the junction kept 2 bases outside the gene matches. The CDR3 is 14 amino acids.